This passage covers 14 T cell receptor beta chains from one sample sequenced in a study of T cells in Graves' hyperthyroidism and ophthalmopathy. From RNA transcripts, TCR beta CDR3 regions were amplified. The HTBI primer set was used in a first-round RT-PCR of the TCR CDR3. TCRdb fed the multiplex PCR reads into MiXCR, producing one record per CDR3 protein. The repertoire holds 450,000 to 600,000 distinct CDR3 sequences, with 14% as singletons. What was sequenced was blood. Receptor source: a woman aged 40 to 55 with Graves' hyperthyroidism.

This clonotype was found many times. This chain connects TRBV27 to TRBJ1-1; TRBD1 aligns across 9 bases. The CDR3 covers 14 residues. Germline CDR1 is MNHEY and CDR2 is SMNVEV (reference sequence). V trimming: 7 bases; J trimming: 1 base; junction bases outside the gene matches: 4. The CDR3 sequence: CASKRDRENTEAFF. CDR3 sequence (DNA): TGTGCCAGCAAGAGGGACAGGGAGAACACTGAAGCTTTCTTT.

The table lists this clonotype with many counts. The chain is built from TRBV20-1 and TRBJ2-1, with D possibly matching TRBD2 (5 bases). This CDR3 is built from 14 residues. Looked up from germline, CDR1 is DFQATT and CDR2 is SNEGSKA (reference sequence). The V gene lost 6 bases and the J gene lost 4 bases, with 16 bases spanning the gap. The CDR3 region has the DNA TGCAGTGCAAGAAAGAGGGCACCTTACAATGAGCAGTTCTTC. This codes for CSARKRAPYNEQFF.

Ten or more counts support this clonotype. The chain has TRBV3-1 and TRBJ2-7, with 11 positions matching TRBD1. Germline trimming cut 6 bases from V and 3 bases from J; bases unmatched to any gene: 13. Germline CDR1 LGHDT, CDR2 YNNKEL (reference sequence). The CDR3 is made up of 17 amino acids. The CDR3 here is CASSPHNRDRGNYEQYF. As DNA, the CDR3 is TGTGCCAGCAGTCCCCACAACCGGGACAGGGGGAACTACGAGCAGTACTTC.

The rearrangement links TRBV5-1 to TRBJ2-1; 9 bases fit TRBD2. V lost 4 bases to trimming and J lost 0 bases; unmatched junction nucleotides: 2. The germline CDR1 and CDR2 sequences are SGHRS and YFSETQ. CDR3 length: 15 residues. The CDR3 DNA reads as TGCGCCAGCAGCGCTAGCGGGACCTCCTACAATGAGCAGTTCTTC. Residues: CASSASGTSYNEQFF.

The sample holds a few counts of this clonotype. This chain joins TRBV9 and TRBJ2-1; 8 positions match TRBD1. Germline V CDR1 and CDR2: SGDLS, YYNGEE. The CDR3 is 16 residues long. V trimming: 0 bases; J trimming: 8 bases; junction bases outside the gene matches: 10. CDR3 sequence (DNA): TGTGCCAGCAGCGTAGAGATGACAGGGGAATTCTATGAGCAGTTCTTC. As protein: CASSVEMTGEFYEQFF.

This clonotype was seen at least ten times. The DNA of the CDR3 is TGCAGCGTCGACATGAGCTCCTACAATGAGCAGTTCTTC. Residues: CSVDMSSYNEQFF. V is TRBV29-1 and J is TRBJ2-1; D gene uncertain. Germline CDR1 reads SQVTM; CDR2 reads ANQGSEA. The CDR3 runs 13 residues. Trimming cost V 6 bases and J 0 bases, with 9 bases left between them.

V gene TRBV9 combines with J gene TRBJ1-4; tentative D call: TRBD1 (5 bases). The CDR3 consists of 14 residues. CDR1 is SGDLS and CDR2 is YYNGEE in the germline V gene. Trimming cost V 0 bases and J 7 bases, with 10 bases left between them. CDR3 in DNA: TGTGCCAGCAGCGTAGGGGGCGTTGGTGAAAAACTGTTTTTT. Residues: CASSVGGVGEKLFF.

V and J are TRBV6-6 and TRBJ2-3, with D uncertain. CDR1 is MNHNY and CDR2 is SVGAGI in the germline V gene (reference sequence). The CDR3 runs 15 residues. V was clipped by 0 bases and J by 2 bases, with 9 bases between them. The DNA for the CDR3 is TGTGCCAGCAGTTACTCGGGCCGGGTCACAGATACGCAGTATTTT. Protein product: CASSYSGRVTDTQYF.

This clonotype was picked up a small number of times. The chain links TRBV5-6 to TRBJ2-7; D might be TRBD2 (6 bases). V was cut by 4 bases and J by 6 bases, with 11 bases left in between. The CDR3 totals 12 residues. Germline V gene data show CDR1 as SGHDT and CDR2 as YYEEEE. In DNA form, the CDR3 reads TGTGCCAGCAGCCGGGGGACTGCCGAGCAGTACTTC. Its translation is CASSRGTAEQYF. Supplemented by reference TRBV5-6 and TRBJ2-7, the full variable domain reads DAGVTQSPTHLIKTRGQQVTLRCSPKSGHDTVSWYQQALGQGPQFIFQYYEEEERQRGNFPDRFSGHQFPNYSSELNVNALLLGDSALYLCASSRGTAEQYFGPGTRLTVT.

The chain employs TRBV15 and TRBJ1-5; D might be TRBD1 (5 bases). The CDR3 loop spans 15 amino acids. Germline values: CDR1 LNHNV, CDR2 YYDKDF (reference sequence). V gave up 1 base and J gave up 6 bases, with 13 bases separating them. CDR3 sequence: CATSRVRGFGQPQHF. In DNA, the CDR3 is TGTGCCACCAGCAGAGTGCGGGGGTTCGGTCAGCCCCAGCATTTT.

V and J are TRBV29-1 and TRBJ2-2, with D perhaps assigned TRBD1 or TRBD2 (5 bases each). Trimming removed 7 bases at V and 4 bases at J, with 16 bases between. This CDR3 is built from 14 residues. Per the germline V gene, CDR1 is SQVTM and CDR2 is ANQGSEA. The CDR3 loop reads CSAHPRAGTGELFF. DNA of the CDR3: TGCAGCGCCCACCCCAGGGCGGGCACCGGGGAGCTGTTTTTT.

In this sample, this clonotype turned up a few times. This chain connects TRBV19 to TRBJ1-5; 7 nucleotides align to TRBD1. Germline V gene lookup returns CDR1 LNHDA and CDR2 SQIVND (reference sequence). The CDR3 is made up of 20 amino acids. J lost 0 bases, V lost 3 bases, and 17 bases had no gene match. The CDR3 here is CASSMKGALDSLYSNQPQHF. CDR3 nucleotide sequence: TGTGCCAGTAGTATGAAGGGGGCCTTAGATTCTCTCTATAGCAATCAGCCCCAGCATTTT. The whole variable domain, remainder taken from reference TRBV19 and TRBJ1-5, is DGGITQSPKYLFRKEGQNVTLSCEQNLNHDAMYWYRQDPGQGLRLIYYSQIVNDFQKGDIAEGYSVSREKKESFPLTVTSAQKNPTAFYLCASSMKGALDSLYSNQPQHFGDGTRLSIL.

There are many counts of this clonotype. The chain has TRBV28 and TRBJ2-7; the D is unclear. The CDR3 is made up of 16 amino acids. V dropped 3 bases and J dropped 3 bases, with 18 bases sitting between them. CDR1 is MDHEN, CDR2 SYDVKM, per germline. This CDR3 reads CASSFTENGVNYEQYF. The DNA for the CDR3 is TGTGCCAGCAGTTTTACGGAAAACGGAGTAAACTACGAGCAGTACTTC.

The sample holds many counts of this clonotype. V gene TRBV30 combines with J gene TRBJ1-2; D unclear. Germline V gene data show CDR1 as GTSNPN and CDR2 as SVGIG (reference sequence). This CDR3 is built from 12 residues. The V end lost 5 bases, the J end lost 2 bases, and 9 bases lay between the germline ends. The CDR3 region has the DNA TGTGCCTGGGAAATCGGGAACTATGGCTACACCTTC. Translation: CAWEIGNYGYTF.